The 15 T cell receptor beta chains below were found in one sample sequenced in a study of T cells in Graves' hyperthyroidism and ophthalmopathy. It was RNA transcripts that yielded the amplified TCR beta CDR3 regions. Carried out on the TCR CDR3, a first-round RT-PCR used the HTBI primer set. MiXCR was run by TCRdb on the multiplex PCR reads, yielding one entry per CDR3 protein. The data show roughly 700,000 distinct CDR3 sequences, with roughly a third seen just once and 30% to 40% held by the top ten. Sequencing used blood. The receptors originated from a woman in her thirties or forties with Graves' hyperthyroidism.

This clonotype was seen only a few times. The rearrangement uses TRBV20-1 and TRBJ2-5; 11 nucleotides align to TRBD2. Germline V gene lookup returns CDR1 DFQATT and CDR2 SNEGSKA (reference sequence). V dropped 4 bases and J dropped 4; count of bases not matched to a gene: 5. The CDR3 runs 14 residues. The CDR3 sequence is CSAMGLAALETQYF. DNA of the CDR3: TGCAGTGCTATGGGACTAGCGGCTCTAGAGACCCAGTACTTC.

J is TRBJ2-2 and V is TRBV28; TRBD2 might be the D (6 bases). CDR1 and CDR2 (germline): MDHEN, SYDVKM. This CDR3 contains 13 residues. V was pared by 2 bases and J by 6 bases, with 7 bases between. This chain's CDR3 is CASSLTSPGELFF. In nucleotides, the CDR3 is TGTGCCAGCAGTTTAACTAGCCCCGGGGAGCTGTTTTTT.

There are many counts of this clonotype. The chain has TRBV4-3 and TRBJ1-5; D is unresolved. CDR1 is LGHNA and CDR2 is YSLEER in the germline V gene. V was pared by 4 bases and J by 5 bases, with 9 bases between. CDR3 length: 13 amino acids. As DNA, the CDR3 is TGCGCCAGCAGCCGTAAATTGGATCAGCCCCAGCATTTT. Translated, it gives CASSRKLDQPQHF.

This clonotype was detected ten times or more. This chain links TRBV19 with TRBJ1-5, with TRBD1 matching 9 bases. The junction had 1 base not matched to a gene; V was cut back by 3 bases and J by 7 bases. Germline CDR1 and CDR2: LNHDA and SQIVND (reference sequence). This CDR3 region has 13 residues. This CDR3 reads CASSMTGGQPQHF. The DNA for the CDR3 is TGTGCCAGTAGTATGACAGGGGGGCAGCCCCAGCATTTT.

The CDR3 DNA sequence: TGTGCCAGCATAGACAGGGGTAATCAGCCCCAGCATTTT. Its protein product is CASIDRGNQPQHF. The rearrangement links TRBV6-5 to TRBJ1-5, with 8 positions matching TRBD1. Per the germline V gene, CDR1 is MNHEY and CDR2 is SVGAGI. This CDR3 has 13 amino acids. V was pared by 7 bases and J by 4 bases, with 3 bases of the junction left unmatched.

The table lists this clonotype with a few counts. The chain has TRBV7-8 and TRBJ2-2; 9 bases are shared with TRBD1. Trimming at V came to 3 bases and at J to 2 bases, leaving 10 bases not matched to a gene. The CDR3 contains 18 residues. Germline assignment: CDR1 SGHVS and CDR2 FQNEAQ. In DNA form, the CDR3 reads TGTGCCAGCAGCTTGGAGGGCCCGGGACAGGGTAACACCGGGGAGCTGTTTTTT. Translating gives CASSLEGPGQGNTGELFF.

The CDR3 region has the DNA TGTGCCAGCAGTGAGGCAACCACAGGCCCGGGCTATGGCTACACCTTC. This encodes CASSEATTGPGYGYTF. The rearrangement joins TRBV6-1 to TRBJ1-2; TRBD1 might be the D (5 bases). Trimming left V 3 bases short and J 4 bases short, with 18 bases between. CDR3 size: 16 residues. CDR1 MNHNS and CDR2 SASEGT come from the germline V gene.

This clonotype was observed many times. This chain uses TRBV9 with TRBJ2-2; 9 positions agree with TRBD2. Germline trimming cut 3 bases from V and 4 bases from J; bases unmatched to any gene: 7. Germline CDR1 is SGDLS and CDR2 is YYNGEE. The CDR3 has 16 residues. Here the CDR3 reads CASSAASGTVTGELFF. CDR3 bases: TGTGCCAGCAGCGCCGCTAGCGGGACGGTCACCGGGGAGCTGTTTTTT.

This clonotype showed up many times. The DNA for the CDR3 is TGTGCCACCAGTGATTCCAAACAGGTATCTGGGGCCAACGTCCTGACTTTC. Encoded protein: CATSDSKQVSGANVLTF. The gene calls are TRBV24-1 and TRBJ2-6, with D perhaps TRBD1 (5 bases). The ends were cut back, 2 bases at V and 1 base at J, with 11 bases in the middle. The CDR3 contains 17 residues. From germline, CDR1 is KGHDR and CDR2 SFDVKD.

This clonotype showed up just a few times. As DNA, the CDR3 is TGCAGTGCTAGAGACCCGGACAGGAGAGATCAGCCCCAGCATTTT. This codes for CSARDPDRRDQPQHF. The genes are TRBV20-1 and TRBJ1-5; 7 bases map to TRBD1. With 0 bases clipped from V and 5 bases from J, the junction kept 7 bases outside the gene matches. The CDR3 is made up of 15 amino acids. Germline CDR1 DFQATT, CDR2 SNEGSKA (reference sequence).

This clonotype was detected ten times or more. The CDR3 DNA follows: TGTGCCAGCAGCCAGACTAGCGGGGGGTTGAAGACCCAGTACTTC. This translates into CASSQTSGGLKTQYF. The chain has TRBV7-2 and TRBJ2-5; 13 bases fit TRBD2. Looked up from germline, CDR1 is SGHTA and CDR2 is FQGNSA. J was trimmed by 6 bases and V by 5 bases; bases with no gene match: 6. This CDR3 comprises 15 residues. Together with reference TRBV7-2 and TRBJ2-5, the CDR3 gives the full variable domain: GAGVSQSPSNKVTEKGKDVELRCDPISGHTALYWYRQSLGQGLEFLIYFQGNSAPDKSGLPSDRFSAERTGGSVSTLTIQRTQQEDSAVYLCASSQTSGGLKTQYFGPGTRLLVL.

The table lists this clonotype with many counts. This chain links TRBV7-6 with TRBJ1-6; D perhaps matches TRBD1 (6 bases). Germline CDR1 and CDR2: SGHVS and FNYEAQ. V was clipped by 8 bases and J by 7 bases, with 18 bases between them. CDR3 length: 15 amino acids. The CDR3 region is CASAPGEAGNSPLHF. The CDR3 DNA follows: TGTGCCAGCGCACCAGGGGAGGCGGGGAATTCACCCCTCCACTTT.

This clonotype was detected many times. This chain uses TRBV20-1 with TRBJ1-4; a weak D match, TRBD1 (5 bases). Germline V gene data show CDR1 as DFQATT and CDR2 as SNEGSKA (reference sequence). V lost 6 bases, J lost 8 bases, and 22 bases lay in between. The CDR3 is 15 residues long. CDR3 residues: CSAKQPGTDAEKLFF. CDR3 DNA: TGCAGTGCGAAACAACCCGGGACGGATGCCGAAAAACTGTTTTTT.

This clonotype occurred many times. J is TRBJ2-2 and V is TRBV20-1; no reliable D call. Trimming stripped 2 bases from V and 5 bases from J, with 6 bases between. This CDR3 is 12 amino acids long. In germline, CDR1 is DFQATT, CDR2 SNEGSKA (reference sequence). CDR3 DNA sequence: TGCAGTGCTAGACAGCATACCGGGGAGCTGTTTTTT. Protein sequence: CSARQHTGELFF.

This chain uses TRBV20-1 with TRBJ2-5, with 9 nucleotides matching TRBD2. The CDR3 spans 14 residues. Germline loops: CDR1 DFQATT, CDR2 SNEGSKA (reference sequence). V dropped 1 base and J dropped 5; count of bases not matched to a gene: 5. CDR3 nucleotide sequence: TGCAGTGCTAGAGGCCTAGCGGGAATGGAGACCCAGTACTTC. Translated, it gives CSARGLAGMETQYF.